This entry lists 32 T cell receptor beta chains sequenced from one sample in a study of T cells in Graves' hyperthyroidism and ophthalmopathy. The investigators amplified TCR beta CDR3 regions from RNA transcripts. An initial round of RT-PCR targeting the TCR CDR3 relied on the HTBI primer set. Each CDR3 protein is one row after TCRdb ran MiXCR on the multiplex PCR reads. The sample records just over 550,000 distinct CDR3 sequences, under 60% being singletons. Sequenced input: peripheral blood or thyroid tissue (not recorded which). The receptors come from a woman younger than 30 with Graves' hyperthyroidism.

The rearrangement joins TRBV7-9 to TRBJ1-1; D is undetermined. The germline V gene encodes CDR1 SEHNR and CDR2 FQNEAQ (reference sequence). V was pared by 6 bases and J by 1 base, with 6 bases between. There are 12 residues in the CDR3. The DNA of the CDR3 is TGTGCCAGCAGAAGGACGAACACTGAAGCTTTCTTT. This encodes CASRRTNTEAFF.

The V gene is TRBV7-2, the J gene TRBJ2-7; 7 bases agree with TRBD1. J gave up 3 bases and V 1 base, and 3 bases lay outside the gene matches. The CDR3 extends over 14 amino acids. The germline V gene encodes CDR1 SGHTA and CDR2 FQGNSA. This chain's CDR3 is CASSLVQGVYEQYF. The CDR3, as DNA: TGTGCCAGCAGCTTAGTCCAGGGGGTCTACGAGCAGTACTTC.

This clonotype was counted a few times. V usage is TRBV12-3 or TRBV12-4 and J usage is TRBJ1-5; the D is unclear. This CDR3 has 13 amino acids. V shed 5 bases and J shed 6 bases, with 11 bases lying between them. Written as DNA, the CDR3 is TGTGCCAGCAGTCGAGGGAGTCGTCAGCCCCAGCATTTT. It yields the protein CASSRGSRQPQHF.

This clonotype occurred a few times. This sequence joins TRBV7-2 and TRBJ1-4; 7 bases are shared with TRBD1. CDR1 is SGHTA, CDR2 FQGNSA, per germline. V dropped 5 bases and J dropped 10; count of bases not matched to a gene: 13. The CDR3 extends over 15 amino acids. This chain's CDR3 is CASSQGTAGVGKLFF. CDR3 bases: TGTGCCAGCAGCCAAGGGACAGCGGGGGTCGGAAAACTGTTTTTT.

This clonotype has a count of ten or more. This chain connects TRBV2 to TRBJ2-7; D ambiguous. Germline lookup yields CDR1 SNHLY and CDR2 FYNNEI. This CDR3 comprises 13 residues. Trimming left V 8 bases short and J 1 base short, with 12 bases between. CDR3 DNA: TGTGCCAGCGCTGATGAACCGTCCTACGAGCAGTACTTC. Its translation is CASADEPSYEQYF.

Concerning this clonotype: Likely a read error: the CDR3 ends without its conserved phenylalanine or tryptophan. This chain connects TRBV20-1 to TRBJ2-7; 13 bases are a match to TRBD2. The germline CDR1 and CDR2 sequences are DFQATT and SNEGSKA (reference sequence). This CDR3 region has 14 residues. With 3 bases clipped from V and 4 bases from J, the junction kept 3 bases outside the gene matches. DNA for the CDR3: TGCAGTGCTAGCGGACTAGCGGGAGATTACGAGCAGTACCTC. The encoded protein is CSASGLAGDYEQYL.

In this sample, this clonotype turned up many times. The rearrangement uses TRBV14 and TRBJ1-5; D unclear. The germline V gene has CDR1 SGHDN and CDR2 FVKESK. The CDR3 runs to 13 residues. The V and J ends lost 3 bases and 7 bases respectively, with 10 bases between them. DNA for the CDR3: TGTGCCAGCAGCCAGGATTACGAACAGCCCCAGCATTTT. It yields the protein CASSQDYEQPQHF.

This clonotype has more than one count but fewer than ten. This sequence joins TRBV6-5 and TRBJ1-5; D gene unclear. Germline V CDR1 and CDR2: MNHEY, SVGAGI. Deletions cut 6 bases from V and 0 bases from J, with 6 bases between. The CDR3 is made up of 13 amino acids. The CDR3 spells CASRPYSNQPQHF. DNA of the CDR3: TGTGCCAGCAGACCATATAGCAATCAGCCCCAGCATTTT.

This chain connects TRBV29-1 to TRBJ2-7; 8 bases match TRBD2. Germline trimming cut 0 bases from V and 7 bases from J; bases unmatched to any gene: 20. CDR1 and CDR2 from the germline V gene are SQVTM and ANQGSEA. This CDR3 region has 18 residues. CDR3 nucleotide sequence: TGCAGCGTTGAAGATGGAGGTCGCAGCGGGAGATTCCTTGGAGAGCAGTACTTC. Translated: CSVEDGGRSGRFLGEQYF.

The V gene is TRBV2, the J gene TRBJ1-6, with TRBD1 matching 8 bases. V lost 6 bases, J lost 7 bases, and 11 bases stayed unmatched. This CDR3 is 16 amino acids long. Looked up from germline, CDR1 is SNHLY and CDR2 is FYNNEI. CDR3 residues: CASSQAGTGINSPLHF. In DNA, the CDR3 is TGTGCCAGCAGCCAAGCCGGGACAGGCATAAATTCACCCCTCCACTTT.

The J gene is TRBJ1-1, the V gene TRBV7-2, with 7 nucleotides matching TRBD1. The ends lost 1 base at V and 8 bases at J; junction bases unmatched: 7. The length of the CDR3 is 14 residues. CDR1 SGHTA and CDR2 FQGNSA come from the germline V gene. The DNA of the CDR3 is TGTGCCAGCAGCTTAGTGGGACAGTTCATAGAAGCTTTCTTT. Translation gives CASSLVGQFIEAFF.

The chain joins TRBV7-9 to TRBJ1-4, with D unclear. The germline V gene encodes CDR1 SEHNR and CDR2 FQNEAQ (reference sequence). This CDR3 contains 16 residues. Trimming took off 1 base at V and 2 bases at J, with 11 bases between the two ends. The CDR3 loop is CASSLVLGGTNEKLFF. DNA of the CDR3: TGTGCCAGCAGCTTAGTATTGGGAGGCACTAATGAAAAACTGTTTTTT.

This clonotype was detected only a few times. The chain is built from TRBV20-1 and TRBJ1-2, with a tentative D call TRBD1 (5 bases). Germline V gives CDR1 DFQATT, CDR2 SNEGSKA (reference sequence). V was clipped by 6 bases and J by 0 bases, with 20 bases between them. The CDR3 spans 16 residues. CDR3 in DNA: TGCAGTGCCACGTCCGGGGGTCGCGGGACTAACTATGGCTACACCTTC. It is translated as CSATSGGRGTNYGYTF.

For this clonotype: The junction departs from germline at one end; a sequencing error may be responsible. This chain connects TRBV7-3 to TRBJ2-7; the match to TRBD2 covers 10 bases. Germline loops: CDR1 SGHTA, CDR2 FQGTGA. The CDR3 runs to 15 residues. The CDR3 DNA sequence: TGCGCCAGCAGCCAGAGCGGGAGGGGGACCTACGAGCAGTACTTC. Translation: CASSQSGRGTYEQYF.

Only one count was recorded for this clonotype. The gene calls are TRBV6-1 and TRBJ2-7, with D unclear. V dropped 6 bases and J dropped 2 bases, with 17 bases sitting between them. CDR1 and CDR2 from the germline V gene are MNHNS and SASEGT. The CDR3 contains 15 residues. Here the CDR3 reads CASSPAEGLTYEQYF. CDR3 nucleotide sequence: TGTGCCAGCAGCCCAGCTGAAGGGCTTACCTACGAGCAGTACTTC.

The chain is built from TRBV2 and TRBJ1-5; 7 nucleotides agree with TRBD1. Germline assignment: CDR1 SNHLY and CDR2 FYNNEI. The CDR3 covers 17 residues. With 8 bases clipped from V and 0 bases from J, the junction kept 13 bases outside the gene matches. The CDR3 region is CASRRSTGVYSNQPQHF. The CDR3 DNA sequence: TGTGCCAGCCGAAGGAGTACAGGGGTCTATAGCAATCAGCCCCAGCATTTT.

This clonotype has a handful of counts. The J gene is TRBJ2-5, the V gene TRBV7-2; D call uncertain. The V and J ends lost 5 bases and 5 bases respectively, with 27 bases between them. CDR1 SGHTA and CDR2 FQGNSA come from the germline V gene. There are 18 residues in the CDR3. Here the CDR3 reads CASSQVQTTAARRETQYF. The CDR3 region has the DNA TGTGCCAGCAGCCAAGTCCAGACGACGGCAGCACGAAGGGAGACCCAGTACTTC.

In its sample, this clonotype was seen a few times. The chain recombines TRBV7-2 with TRBJ2-7; possible D gene TRBD1, 6 bases. Deletions cut 6 bases from V and 2 bases from J, with 8 bases between. Germline CDR1 is SGHTA and CDR2 is FQGNSA. The CDR3 has 12 residues. CDR3 sequence (DNA): TGTGCCAGCAGTGCAGGGGCCTACGAGCAGTACTTC. This codes for CASSAGAYEQYF. The variable domain in full, with the rest retrieved from reference TRBV7-2 and TRBJ2-7, is GAGVSQSPSNKVTEKGKDVELRCDPISGHTALYWYRQSLGQGLEFLIYFQGNSAPDKSGLPSDRFSAERTGGSVSTLTIQRTQQEDSAVYLCASSAGAYEQYFGPGTRLTVT.

The V gene is TRBV7-2, the J gene TRBJ2-7; perhaps TRBD2 as D (5 bases). V gave up 4 bases and J gave up 9 bases, with 22 bases separating them. Looked up from germline, CDR1 is SGHTA and CDR2 is FQGNSA. The CDR3 extends over 15 amino acids. CDR3 amino acids: CASSSPLSGGRGQYF. In DNA form, the CDR3 reads TGTGCCAGCAGCTCCCCGTTGAGCGGTGGACGGGGGCAGTACTTC.

J is TRBJ1-5 and V is TRBV5-6, with D unclear. Germline CDR1 reads SGHDT; CDR2 reads YYEEEE. The ends were cut back, 3 bases at V and 4 bases at J, with 14 bases in the middle. The CDR3 runs 15 residues. DNA of the CDR3: TGTGCCAGCAGCTGGAGGAAGGGAAGTAATCAGCCCCAGCATTTT. It translates to CASSWRKGSNQPQHF.

This clonotype was seen a single time. V usage is TRBV2 and J usage is TRBJ2-7; D gene ambiguous. Near its end, the DNA agrees better with TRBJ2-1, so the J call may be wrong. CDR3 length: 10 amino acids. Per the germline V gene, CDR1 is SNHLY and CDR2 is FYNNEI. The CDR3 sequence: CASSAGEQFF. CDR3 sequence (DNA): TGTGCCAGCAGTGCTGGCGAGCAGTTCTTC.

The chain joins TRBV15 to TRBJ1-5; TRBD1 is a possible D gene (5 bases). The CDR3 is 13 amino acids. Germline assignment: CDR1 LNHNV and CDR2 YYDKDF (reference sequence). Deletions cut 7 bases from V and 4 bases from J, with 11 bases between. The CDR3 nucleotides are TGTGCCACCACCAGCGGGGGGAATCAGCCCCAGCATTTT. The encoded protein is CATTSGGNQPQHF.

J is TRBJ2-7 and V is TRBV29-1, with no clear D. Germline V gives CDR1 SQVTM, CDR2 ANQGSEA. The ends were cut back, 8 bases at V and 4 bases at J, with 12 bases in the middle. The CDR3 covers 11 residues. CDR3 nucleotides: TGCAGCTCTTTCAGTGGGTACGAGCAGTACTTC. This codes for CSSFSGYEQYF.

V usage is TRBV6-1 and J usage is TRBJ2-5, with TRBD1 matching over 7 bases. Germline V gene data show CDR1 as MNHNS and CDR2 as SASEGT. After removal of 6 bases from V and 1 base from J, the junction contained 8 bases not matched to a gene. This CDR3 contains 15 residues. CDR3 sequence: CASRTGVILQETQYF. The CDR3 nucleotides are TGTGCCAGCAGAACAGGGGTAATACTCCAAGAGACCCAGTACTTC.

Only a few counts were recorded for this clonotype. The V gene is TRBV7-9, the J gene TRBJ2-7; D ambiguous. Trimming stripped 7 bases from V and 6 bases from J, with 16 bases between. The CDR3 has 13 residues. The V gene's germline CDR1 is SEHNR and CDR2 FQNEAQ (reference sequence). In nucleotides, the CDR3 is TGTGCCAGCATCAACAGTCGAGAAGGCGAGCAGTACTTC. It is translated as CASINSREGEQYF. Full variable domain (remainder filled in from reference TRBV7-9 and TRBJ2-7): DTGVSQNPRHKITKRGQNVTFRCDPISEHNRLYWYRQTLGQGPEFLTYFQNEAQLEKSRLLSDRFSAERPKGSFSTLEIQRTEQGDSAMYLCASINSREGEQYFGPGTRLTVT.

The chain recombines TRBV15 with TRBJ2-7; D is perhaps TRBD1 (6 bases). Trimming shortened V by 5 bases and J by 0 bases, and 26 bases separated the two germline ends. The CDR3 totals 19 residues. The germline CDR1 and CDR2 sequences are LNHNV and YYDKDF (reference sequence). The CDR3 nucleotides read TGTGCCACCAGCCCGGATGGTTTGGAAGGGGCAGGGGACTCCTACGAGCAGTACTTC. It codes for CATSPDGLEGAGDSYEQYF. Drawing the rest from reference TRBV15 and TRBJ2-7, the complete variable domain is DAMVIQNPRYQVTQFGKPVTLSCSQTLNHNVMYWYQQKSSQAPKLLFHYYDKDFNNEADTPDNFQSRRPNTSFCFLDIRSPGLGDTAMYLCATSPDGLEGAGDSYEQYFGPGTRLTVT.

The J gene is TRBJ2-7, the V gene TRBV19; tentatively, D is TRBD2 (5 bases). CDR3 length: 13 amino acids. V was trimmed by 4 bases and J by 4 bases, leaving 11 bases between them. CDR1 is LNHDA and CDR2 is SQIVND in the germline V gene (reference sequence). CDR3 residues: CASSTSPGYEQYF. In DNA form, the CDR3 reads TGTGCCAGTAGTACTAGCCCGGGGTACGAGCAGTACTTC.

Of note for this clonotype: Since the CDR3 does not end with the conserved phenylalanine or tryptophan, this likely comes from a read error. The DNA is omitted, as the CDR3 cannot be located on it reliably, and the CDR3 follows TCRdb's listing. The genes are TRBV20-1 and TRBJ1-1. Germline CDR1 is DFQATT and CDR2 is SNEGSKA (reference sequence). Both ends counted, the CDR3 spans 8 residues. The CDR3 sequence is CSVSVGSY.

The V call is TRBV2, the J call TRBJ2-5, with 12 bases identical to TRBD1. This CDR3 is built from 13 residues. V lost 11 bases, J lost 2 bases, and 3 bases stayed unmatched. Germline V CDR1 and CDR2: SNHLY, FYNNEI. The CDR3 spells CAGTGGGQETQYF. The CDR3 nucleotides are TGTGCCGGGACAGGGGGCGGGCAAGAGACCCAGTACTTC.

This clonotype was observed a handful of times. The CDR3 region has the DNA TGTGCCACCAGTGATGTCGGTTTCACTGAAGCTTTCTTT. It encodes CATSDVGFTEAFF. The genes are TRBV24-1 and TRBJ1-1; D gene unclear. Deletions cut 3 bases from V and 4 bases from J, with 8 bases between. This CDR3 region has 13 residues. Germline lookup yields CDR1 KGHDR and CDR2 SFDVKD.

V and J are TRBV11-2 and TRBJ2-5; no firm D call. Trimming stripped 5 bases from V and 0 bases from J, with 16 bases between. This CDR3 is 16 amino acids long. CDR1 is SGHAT, CDR2 FQNNGV, per germline. CDR3 in DNA: TGTGCCAGCAGCCCAGATGGACGTTCGTACCAAGAGACCCAGTACTTC. Translated, it gives CASSPDGRSYQETQYF.

The CDR3 nucleotides are TGTGCCAGCAGCGATAATCCAGGGGGCCCTAACTATGGCTACACCTTC. Protein: CASSDNPGGPNYGYTF. The chain employs TRBV9 and TRBJ1-2; 8 bases match TRBD1. Germline values: CDR1 SGDLS, CDR2 YYNGEE. Trimming removed 3 bases from V and 0 bases from J; junction bases left unmatched: 7. This CDR3 comprises 16 residues.